These 19 T cell receptor beta chains were all obtained from the same sample, sequenced in a study of T-cell reconstitution after alpha-beta-depleted transplantation in children. TCRbeta library construction was performed incorporating unique molecular identifiers. TCRdb re-called the PCR reads with MiXCR, one entry per CDR3 protein. This sample has a few hundred thousand distinct CDR3 sequences, with around 17% found just once. The specimen was PBMCs from the stem cell graft donor, collected from the stem cell graft. The receptors shown here come from a human donor who donated a stem cell graft to a child with acute lymphoblastic leukemia.

This clonotype has only one observation. An end of the junction differs from the germline gene, which may be a read error. V gene TRBV10-1 combines with J gene TRBJ1-1; TRBD1 matches 9 bases. The CDR3 has 13 amino acids. Germline loops: CDR1 WNHNN, CDR2 SYGVQD (reference sequence). The chain's CDR3 is CASSEGTGIRVRF. The CDR3 DNA is TGCGCCAGCAGTGAAGGGACAGGGATTCGGGTGAGATTT.

In its sample, this clonotype was seen a few times. The chain joins TRBV6-1 to TRBJ1-1, with D possibly TRBD1 on 6 matching bases. V shed 7 bases and J shed 0 bases, with 15 bases lying between them. Germline CDR1 reads MNHNS; CDR2 reads SASEGT. The CDR3 is made up of 15 amino acids. The CDR3 sequence is CASTGGRGMNTEAFF. CDR3 DNA sequence: TGTGCCAGCACGGGGGGCAGGGGAATGAACACTGAAGCTTTCTTT.

This clonotype was seen more than once but under ten times. The V gene is TRBV9, the J gene TRBJ2-1; no definite D call. V was clipped by 6 bases and J by 0 bases, with 10 bases between them. The germline gives CDR1 SGDLS, CDR2 YYNGEE. The CDR3 consists of 14 residues. Here the CDR3 reads CASNPTSSYNEQFF. The CDR3 nucleotides read TGTGCCAGCAACCCGACAAGCTCCTACAATGAGCAGTTCTTC. Looking up the rest from reference TRBV9 and TRBJ2-1 gives the full variable domain: DSGVTQTPKHLITATGQRVTLRCSPRSGDLSVYWYQQSLDQGLQFLIQYYNGEERAKGNILERFSAQQFPDLHSELNLSSLELGDSALYFCASNPTSSYNEQFFGPGTRLTVL.

The chain joins TRBV5-1 to TRBJ2-2, with 7 bases that match TRBD1. The J segment lost 6 bases and the V segment lost 4 bases, leaving 9 bases of the junction unmatched. Germline assignment: CDR1 SGHRS and CDR2 YFSETQ. The CDR3 covers 15 residues. Here the CDR3 DNA reads TGCGCCAGCAGCGGCCGCCCCAGGGGGTCCGGGGAGCTGTTTTTT. Translating it yields CASSGRPRGSGELFF.

The chain uses TRBV7-9 and TRBJ1-2; unclear D gene. The CDR3 has 13 residues. V was clipped by 6 bases and J by 4 bases, with 12 bases between them. The germline V gene encodes CDR1 SEHNR and CDR2 FQNEAQ (reference sequence). CDR3 DNA sequence: TGTGCCAGCAGGTTAACGGGCCGCTATGGCTACACCTTC. Translated, it gives CASRLTGRYGYTF.

The chain links TRBV5-1 to TRBJ2-3, with D possibly matching TRBD2 (6 bases). The CDR3 has 15 amino acids. V was trimmed by 0 bases and J by 2 bases, leaving 10 bases between them. Germline lookup yields CDR1 SGHRS and CDR2 YFSETQ. CDR3 in DNA: TGCGCCAGCAGCTTGGGGGGAGGCCCCACAGATACGCAGTATTTT. Its protein product is CASSLGGGPTDTQYF.

This clonotype was seen more than once but under ten times. CDR3 protein: CASRSDDRDRLHF. The CDR3 DNA is TGCGCCAGCAGGTCCGACGACAGGGATCGCCTCCACTTT. The genes are TRBV5-1 and TRBJ1-6; 7 bases line up with TRBD1. CDR1 and CDR2 from the germline V gene are SGHRS and YFSETQ. The length of the CDR3 is 13 residues. Germline trimming cut 5 bases from V and 15 bases from J; bases unmatched to any gene: 11.

J is TRBJ2-7 and V is TRBV30; D may be TRBD2 (6 bases). This CDR3 comprises 11 residues. The V gene's germline CDR1 is GTSNPN and CDR2 SVGIG (reference sequence). Between the trimmed V and J ends, which lost 7 bases and 4 bases, there was a span of 11 bases. CDR3 protein: CALGLPYEQYF. The CDR3 region has the DNA TGTGCCTTGGGACTGCCGTACGAGCAGTACTTC.

The sample holds a few counts of this clonotype. The chain uses TRBV9 and TRBJ1-6; no clear D gene. V shed 2 bases and J shed 8 bases, with 5 bases lying between them. The CDR3 has 12 amino acids. CDR1 is SGDLS, CDR2 YYNGEE, per germline. The CDR3 region has the DNA TGTGCCAGCAGCGTCAACGATTCACCCCTCCACTTT. Its translation is CASSVNDSPLHF.

The genes are TRBV6-5 and TRBJ2-5, with a possible D match to TRBD1 (6 bases). V was pared by 1 base and J by 5 bases, with 14 bases between. The germline gives CDR1 MNHEY, CDR2 SVGAGI. The CDR3 runs to 15 residues. The DNA of the CDR3 is TGTGCCAGCAGTTACTACGGGGACACCCCGGAGACCCAGTACTTC. It encodes CASSYYGDTPETQYF.

The V call is TRBV7-6, the J call TRBJ2-1; TRBD2 matches 9 bases. This CDR3 region has 17 residues. Germline V gives CDR1 SGHVS, CDR2 FNYEAQ. Unmatched junction bases numbered 18, after V lost 7 bases and J lost 8 bases. This CDR3 is CASTEASGKGGLHEQFF. The CDR3 bases are TGTGCCAGCACCGAAGCTAGCGGGAAAGGAGGTCTGCATGAGCAGTTCTTC.

This clonotype appeared a few times. J is TRBJ2-7 and V is TRBV29-1; the match to TRBD1 covers 10 bases. The CDR3 spans 13 residues. Germline trimming cut 5 bases from V and 3 bases from J; bases unmatched to any gene: 4. CDR1 and CDR2 (germline): SQVTM, ANQGSEA. The DNA of the CDR3 is TGCAGCGTTACGGGACAGGGGAACTACGAGCAGTACTTC. Encoded protein: CSVTGQGNYEQYF.

A few counts support this clonotype. DNA for the CDR3: TGTGCCAGCAGCTTAAGCTCGGGGAGGAGAAATGAAAAACTGTTTTTT. Protein sequence: CASSLSSGRRNEKLFF. The genes are TRBV7-6 and TRBJ1-4; D gene unclear. CDR3 size: 16 residues. V was clipped by 2 bases and J by 5 bases, with 15 bases between them. Germline-derived CDR1 and CDR2 are SGHVS and FNYEAQ.

This clonotype was seen a handful of times. This chain uses TRBV27 with TRBJ2-1; D not certain. The V gene lost 6 bases and the J gene lost 0 bases, with 9 bases spanning the gap. The CDR3 covers 14 residues. The germline V gene encodes CDR1 MNHEY and CDR2 SMNVEV (reference sequence). CDR3 protein: CASSSASSYNEQFF. The CDR3, as DNA: TGTGCCAGCAGCAGCGCGAGCTCCTACAATGAGCAGTTCTTC.

The chain combines TRBV27 with TRBJ2-1; 8 nucleotides match TRBD1. The CDR3 is made up of 13 amino acids. Germline V gene sequence: CDR1 MNHEY, CDR2 SMNVEV (reference sequence). V dropped 6 bases and J dropped 7; count of bases not matched to a gene: 5. CDR3: CASRDRGRNEQFF. The CDR3 coding sequence is TGTGCCAGCAGAGACAGGGGTAGGAATGAGCAGTTCTTC.

This clonotype has just a few counts. The CDR3 DNA reads as TGTGCCAGCAGCTCGACTAGCGGGGATTACTACGAGCAGTACTTC. It specifies CASSSTSGDYYEQYF. This chain joins TRBV7-9 and TRBJ2-7; 11 nucleotides line up with TRBD2. The germline V gene encodes CDR1 SEHNR and CDR2 FQNEAQ (reference sequence). With V trimmed by 4 bases and J by 3 bases, 5 bases remained unmatched. CDR3 length equals 15 residues. The entire variable domain, with the rest obtained from reference TRBV7-9 and TRBJ2-7, is as follows: DTGVSQNPRHKITKRGQNVTFRCDPISEHNRLYWYRQTLGQGPEFLTYFQNEAQLEKSRLLSDRFSAERPKGSFSTLEIQRTEQGDSAMYLCASSSTSGDYYEQYFGPGTRLTVT.

The V and J genes are TRBV12-3 or TRBV12-4 and TRBJ2-2, with unresolved D. The CDR3 has 13 residues. The V end lost 2 bases, the J end lost 8 bases, and 9 bases lay between the germline ends. The CDR3 DNA is TGTGCCAGCAGTTTATTTTTAGGTGGGGAGCTGTTTTTT. It translates to CASSLFLGGELFF.

This sequence joins TRBV3-1 and TRBJ2-5, with TRBD2 matching 12 bases. CDR1 LGHDT and CDR2 YNNKEL come from the germline V gene (reference sequence). The CDR3 is made up of 18 amino acids. With V trimmed by 0 bases and J by 1 base, 6 bases remained unmatched. The CDR3 loop reads CASSQELAGGTLQETQYF. CDR3 DNA sequence: TGTGCCAGCAGCCAAGAACTAGCGGGAGGTACCCTCCAAGAGACCCAGTACTTC.

The CDR3 is CASRTIGTSGRDTQYF. CDR3 nucleotides: TGCGCCAGCAGGACGATCGGGACTAGCGGGCGGGATACGCAGTATTTT. The chain joins TRBV4-1 to TRBJ2-3; 12 bases align to TRBD2. The V gene's germline CDR1 is MGHRA and CDR2 YSYEKL. The CDR3 contains 16 residues. J was trimmed by 6 bases and V by 6 bases; bases with no gene match: 10.